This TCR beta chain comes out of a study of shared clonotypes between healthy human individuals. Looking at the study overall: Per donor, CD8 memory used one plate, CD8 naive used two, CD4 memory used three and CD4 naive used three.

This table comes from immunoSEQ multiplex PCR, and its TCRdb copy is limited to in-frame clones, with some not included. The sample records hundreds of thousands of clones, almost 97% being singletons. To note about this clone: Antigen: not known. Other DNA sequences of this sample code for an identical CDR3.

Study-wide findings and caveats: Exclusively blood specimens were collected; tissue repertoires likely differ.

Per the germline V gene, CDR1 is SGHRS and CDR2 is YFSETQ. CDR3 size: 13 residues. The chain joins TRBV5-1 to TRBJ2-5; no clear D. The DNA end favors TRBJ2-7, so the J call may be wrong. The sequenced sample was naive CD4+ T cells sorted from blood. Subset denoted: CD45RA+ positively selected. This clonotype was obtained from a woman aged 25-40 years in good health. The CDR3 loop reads CASSKDGSYEQYF. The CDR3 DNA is TGCGCCAGCAGCAAGGACGGCTCCTACGAGCAGTACTTC.